The 9 T cell receptor beta chains below all came from one sample that was sequenced in a study of lymphopenia after photon versus proton radiotherapy. Data came from immunoSEQ multiplex PCR; TCRdb stores just in-frame clones and leaves some out. This repertoire shows 83,000 or so clones, around 83% found once; its top ten account for 1.3% to 1.5%. This specimen was peripheral blood, taken from a patient treated with proton-based radiotherapy. The source is a man aged 55 to 70 with pancreatic cancer.

The rearrangement joins TRBV28 to TRBJ1-2; no reliable D call. From germline, CDR1 is MDHEN and CDR2 SYDVKM. V shed 1 base and J shed 8 bases, with 11 bases lying between them. This CDR3 is 13 amino acids long. The CDR3 loop reads CASSLYPSLGYTF. In nucleotides, the CDR3 is TGTGCCAGCAGTTTATATCCCAGTCTGGGCTACACCTTC.

This clone was seen just once. The rearrangement uses TRBV5-1 and TRBJ1-1, with D possibly being TRBD1 (5 bases). The V gene's germline CDR1 is SGHRS and CDR2 YFSETQ. The CDR3 runs to 16 residues. Deletions cut 0 bases from V and 3 bases from J, with 15 bases between. The CDR3 DNA reads as TGCGCCAGCAGCTTGGGTTACGGGGCGTCGGACACTGAAGCTTTCTTT. This gives the protein CASSLGYGASDTEAFF.

V and J are TRBV5-6 and TRBJ2-5; 9 nucleotides line up with TRBD1. Germline V gene lookup returns CDR1 SGHDT and CDR2 YYEEEE. The V segment lost 3 bases and the J segment 0 bases; nucleotides outside the gene matches: 0. This CDR3 contains 14 residues. This CDR3 reads CASSWDRDQETQYF. The CDR3 nucleotides are TGTGCCAGCAGCTGGGACAGGGACCAAGAGACCCAGTACTTC.

The chain couples TRBV19 to TRBJ1-3; D is unclear. Between the trimmed V and J ends, which lost 4 bases and 2 bases, there was a span of 18 bases. Germline lookup yields CDR1 LNHDA and CDR2 SQIVND (reference sequence). CDR3 length: 17 residues. As DNA, the CDR3 is TGTGCCAGTAGTACATCACACCAGACACGTCCTGGAAACACCATATATTTT. The encoded protein is CASSTSHQTRPGNTIYF.

This clone was found once. The CDR3 loop reads CASSFGNTEAFF. CDR3 sequence (DNA): TGCGCCAGCAGCTTCGGGAACACTGAAGCTTTCTTT. This chain joins TRBV5-1 and TRBJ1-1, with D unresolved. The germline V gene encodes CDR1 SGHRS and CDR2 YFSETQ. The CDR3 has 12 residues. Trimming pared 2 bases from V and 1 base from J, leaving 3 bases between.

The J gene is TRBJ2-3, the V gene TRBV27; the match to TRBD2 covers 10 bases. With V trimmed by 5 bases and J by 1 base, 6 bases remained unmatched. The length of the CDR3 is 16 residues. Per the germline V gene, CDR1 is MNHEY and CDR2 is SMNVEV (reference sequence). The chain's CDR3 is CASSSGRASGTDTQYF. DNA of the CDR3: TGTGCCAGCAGTAGCGGGAGGGCCTCGGGCACAGATACGCAGTATTTT.

There are a few counts of this clone. The chain employs TRBV15 and TRBJ1-1, with D possibly being TRBD1 (5 bases). The CDR3 spans 13 residues. V lost 2 bases and J 5 bases, leaving 9 bases between the germline ends. Per germline, CDR1 LNHNV and CDR2 YYDKDF (reference sequence). In DNA form, the CDR3 reads TGTGCCACCAGCAGATCGGGGGATACTGAAGCTTTCTTT. It is translated as CATSRSGDTEAFF.

The chain has TRBV5-6 and TRBJ2-7, with D possibly being TRBD1 (6 bases). V lost 4 bases and J lost 7, with 12 bases in between. The CDR3 extends over 12 amino acids. CDR1 SGHDT and CDR2 YYEEEE come from the germline V gene. The CDR3 nucleotides read TGTGCCAGCAGCCGACAGGTTATGGAGCAGTACTTC. This gives the protein CASSRQVMEQYF. The complete variable domain, with remaining parts taken from reference TRBV5-6 and TRBJ2-7, reads DAGVTQSPTHLIKTRGQQVTLRCSPKSGHDTVSWYQQALGQGPQFIFQYYEEEERQRGNFPDRFSGHQFPNYSSELNVNALLLGDSALYLCASSRQVMEQYFGPGTRLTVT.

The chain is built from TRBV10-3 and TRBJ1-1; 7 bases match TRBD1. Germline V CDR1 and CDR2: ENHRY, SYGVKD. The CDR3 totals 12 residues. With 10 bases clipped from V and 4 bases from J, the junction kept 6 bases outside the gene matches. CDR3 nucleotides: TGTGCCACCCAACAGGGGACCACTGAAGCTTTCTTT. Protein product: CATQQGTTEAFF.